The 16 T cell receptor beta chains listed next were all sequenced from one sample in a study of control samples from healthy donors and cancer patients. The table came from immunoSEQ multiplex PCR; TCRdb's copy has only in-frame clones and leaves some out. The sample contains 88,000 or so clones, around 94% of which appear only once. What was sequenced was blood. These receptor sequences come from a woman under 30 in good health.

This chain connects TRBV7-3 to TRBJ2-2; 16 positions agree with TRBD2. Germline CDR1 reads SGHTA; CDR2 reads FQGTGA. Trimming cost V 5 bases and J 1 base; bases outside gene matches: 10. This CDR3 region has 20 residues. The CDR3 is CASSDPGTSGGAMNTGELFF. The CDR3 bases are TGTGCCAGCAGCGACCCCGGGACTAGCGGGGGGGCAATGAACACCGGGGAGCTGTTTTTT. The full variable domain, with the rest looked up from reference TRBV7-3 and TRBJ2-2, is GAGVSQTPSNKVTEKGKYVELRCDPISGHTALYWYRQSLGQGPEFLIYFQGTGAADDSGLPNDRFFAVRPEGSVSTLKIQRTERGDSAVYLCASSDPGTSGGAMNTGELFFGEGSRLTVL.

This sequence joins TRBV19 and TRBJ1-3; D gene unclear. The germline CDR1 and CDR2 sequences are LNHDA and SQIVND (reference sequence). V was clipped by 3 bases and J by 0 bases, with 9 bases between them. The CDR3 consists of 15 residues. The DNA of the CDR3 is TGTGCCAGTAGTATTTCAGGAAACTCTGGAAACACCATATATTTT. This codes for CASSISGNSGNTIYF. The full variable domain, its missing parts supplied by reference TRBV19 and TRBJ1-3, is DGGITQSPKYLFRKEGQNVTLSCEQNLNHDAMYWYRQDPGQGLRLIYYSQIVNDFQKGDIAEGYSVSREKKESFPLTVTSAQKNPTAFYLCASSISGNSGNTIYFGEGSWLTVV.

The chain couples TRBV6-5 to TRBJ2-1; D may match TRBD1 or TRBD2 (5 bases each). Per the germline V gene, CDR1 is MNHEY and CDR2 is SVGAGI. The CDR3 loop spans 12 amino acids. Trimming shortened V by 7 bases and J by 8 bases, and 12 bases separated the two germline ends. The CDR3 DNA sequence: TGTGCCAGCACCGAGGGGAGTCATGAGCAGTTCTTC. Protein product: CASTEGSHEQFF.

This chain connects TRBV29-1 to TRBJ2-2; no definite D call. This CDR3 is 13 amino acids long. V was cut by 2 bases and J by 4 bases, with 8 bases left in between. Germline CDR1 SQVTM, CDR2 ANQGSEA. CDR3 nucleotide sequence: TGCAGCGTTGAATTGCTCCGCACCGGGGAGCTGTTTTTT. Translation: CSVELLRTGELFF.

This chain joins TRBV6-6 and TRBJ2-7, with 7 bases aligning to TRBD1. The V segment lost 2 bases and the J segment 2 bases; nucleotides outside the gene matches: 3. The CDR3 contains 14 residues. Germline V gene data show CDR1 as MNHNY and CDR2 as SVGAGI (reference sequence). The CDR3 coding sequence is TGTGCCAGCAGTTACCAGGGGGTAACCTACGAGCAGTACTTC. As protein: CASSYQGVTYEQYF.

V is TRBV25-1 and J is TRBJ1-1, with 9 bases that match TRBD1. The CDR3 has 18 residues. J gave up 4 bases and V 3 bases, and 15 bases lay outside the gene matches. Per the germline V gene, CDR1 is MGHDK and CDR2 is SYGVNS. The chain's CDR3 is CASSDINLPGQGVTEAFF. CDR3 in DNA: TGTGCCAGCAGTGATATCAACCTGCCGGGACAGGGAGTCACTGAAGCTTTCTTT. Using reference TRBV25-1 and TRBJ1-1 for the parts outside the CDR3, the full variable domain is EADIYQTPRYLVIGTGKKITLECSQTMGHDKMYWYQQDPGMELHLIHYSYGVNSTEKGDLSSESTVSRIRTEHFPLTLESARPSHTSQYLCASSDINLPGQGVTEAFFGQGTRLTVV.

The genes are TRBV2 and TRBJ2-5; 7 nucleotides align to TRBD2. J lost 2 bases, V lost 7 bases, and 4 bases had no gene match. Germline values: CDR1 SNHLY, CDR2 FYNNEI. The CDR3 sequence is 13 residues long. CDR3 residues: CASTPSGQETQYF. For the CDR3, the DNA is TGTGCCAGCACTCCTAGCGGACAAGAGACCCAGTACTTC.

The genes are TRBV2 and TRBJ1-5, with D unclear. Trimming removed 6 bases at V and 4 bases at J, with 16 bases between. This CDR3 comprises 15 residues. Looked up from germline, CDR1 is SNHLY and CDR2 is FYNNEI. The CDR3 DNA reads as TGTGCCAGCAGCGTATCCGACGGGCGAAATCAGCCCCAGCATTTT. Translating gives CASSVSDGRNQPQHF. Using reference TRBV2 and TRBJ1-5 for the parts outside the CDR3, the full variable domain is EPEVTQTPSHQVTQMGQEVILRCVPISNHLYFYWYRQILGQKVEFLVSFYNNEISEKSEIFDDQFSVERPDGSNFTLKIRSTKLEDSAMYFCASSVSDGRNQPQHFGDGTRLSIL.

The chain joins TRBV7-9 to TRBJ1-2; D is possibly TRBD1 (5 bases). This CDR3 contains 15 residues. V was pared by 1 base and J by 4 bases, with 13 bases between. CDR1 SEHNR and CDR2 FQNEAQ come from the germline V gene (reference sequence). CDR3: CASSLDRRAPYGYTF. The CDR3 coding sequence is TGTGCCAGCAGCTTAGACAGGAGGGCCCCCTATGGCTACACCTTC.

This chain links TRBV6-2 or TRBV6-3 with TRBJ2-1; 11 nucleotides match TRBD2. J was trimmed by 8 bases and V by 5 bases; bases with no gene match: 17. CDR1 is MNHEY, CDR2 SVGEGT, per germline. The CDR3 extends over 18 amino acids. DNA for the CDR3: TGTGCCAGCAGTGATGCCCCTCGACTAGCGGGGAGGGGGGATGAGCAGTTCTTC. Translated: CASSDAPRLAGRGDEQFF.

V usage is TRBV19 and J usage is TRBJ2-1; perhaps D is TRBD1 or TRBD2 (5 bases each). Trimming took 10 bases from V and 4 from J, leaving 14 bases between them. The germline V gene encodes CDR1 LNHDA and CDR2 SQIVND (reference sequence). The CDR3 loop spans 13 amino acids. In DNA form, the CDR3 reads TGTGCCAACGCGAGGGGTTTGTACAATGAGCAGTTCTTC. As protein: CANARGLYNEQFF.

CDR3 bases: TGTGCCAGCTTGATGAGTACTAGCGGGTACGGGAACGAGCAGTACTTC. It encodes CASLMSTSGYGNEQYF. The genes are TRBV28 and TRBJ2-7; 9 nucleotides align to TRBD2. Germline lookup yields CDR1 MDHEN and CDR2 SYDVKM. Trimming took 8 bases from V and 5 from J; bases not matched to a gene: 16. This CDR3 contains 16 residues.

The chain uses TRBV29-1 and TRBJ2-7; D call uncertain. The CDR3 length is 13 residues. V was clipped by 0 bases and J by 0 bases, with 6 bases between them. Germline CDR1 reads SQVTM; CDR2 reads ANQGSEA. DNA for the CDR3: TGCAGCGTTGAAGACTACCTCTCCTACGAGCAGTACTTC. Its protein is CSVEDYLSYEQYF.

The V call is TRBV7-2, the J call TRBJ2-2, with 8 bases matching TRBD1. The V segment lost 5 bases and the J segment 5 bases; nucleotides outside the gene matches: 7. Germline CDR1 reads SGHTA; CDR2 reads FQGNSA. The CDR3 loop spans 15 amino acids. The CDR3 is CASSRQGRMTGELFF. The CDR3 coding sequence is TGTGCCAGCAGCAGACAGGGGAGGATGACCGGGGAGCTGTTTTTT.

This chain uses TRBV7-9 with TRBJ1-5, with TRBD1 as a possible D gene (6 bases). Germline V gene lookup returns CDR1 SEHNR and CDR2 FQNEAQ (reference sequence). The germline V and J ends were trimmed by 1 base and 14 bases, with 12 bases remaining between them. There are 12 residues in the CDR3. The CDR3 DNA reads as TGTGCCAGCAGCTTAGAGGGCAGGGGTAAGCATTTT. It codes for CASSLEGRGKHF.

This chain joins TRBV9 and TRBJ2-2; D uncertain. Looked up from germline, CDR1 is SGDLS and CDR2 is YYNGEE. The CDR3 loop spans 15 amino acids. The V and J ends lost 3 bases and 6 bases respectively, with 15 bases between them. The CDR3 bases are TGTGCCAGCAGCGCAGAAGTTGTAGAGGCCGGGGAGCTGTTTTTT. This translates into CASSAEVVEAGELFF.